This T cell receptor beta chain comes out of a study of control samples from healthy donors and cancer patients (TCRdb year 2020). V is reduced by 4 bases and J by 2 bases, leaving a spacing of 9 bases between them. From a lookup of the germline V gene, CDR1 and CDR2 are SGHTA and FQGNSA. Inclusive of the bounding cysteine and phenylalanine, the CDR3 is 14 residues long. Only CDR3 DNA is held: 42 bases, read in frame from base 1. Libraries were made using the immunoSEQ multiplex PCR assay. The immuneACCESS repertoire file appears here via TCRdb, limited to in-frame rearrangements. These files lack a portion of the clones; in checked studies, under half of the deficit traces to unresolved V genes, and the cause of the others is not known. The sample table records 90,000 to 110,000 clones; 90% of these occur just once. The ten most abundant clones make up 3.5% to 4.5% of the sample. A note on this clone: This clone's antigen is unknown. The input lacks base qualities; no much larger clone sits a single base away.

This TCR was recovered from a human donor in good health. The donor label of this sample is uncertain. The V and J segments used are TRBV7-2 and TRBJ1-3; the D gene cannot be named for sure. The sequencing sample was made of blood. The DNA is TGTGCCAGCAGCTCCTTTGGGCCTGGAAACACCATATATTTT. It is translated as CASSSFGPGNTIYF.